Following are 16 T cell receptor beta chains from one sample sequenced in a study of cytotoxic CD8 clonotypes in ibrutinib-treated CLL. Using immunoSEQ multiplex PCR, the repertoire was profiled, and TCRdb retains in-frame clones only, with some absent. This sample has 150,000 to 200,000 clones; roughly 88% occur once, and the top ten carry more than 2.5%. The specimen comprised PBMCs, sampled at disease progression, from a patient treated with ibrutinib. The receptors were sampled from a human donor with chronic lymphocytic leukemia.

This clone was found a few times. The genes are TRBV7-9 and TRBJ2-1; 8 bases line up with TRBD1. Germline V gives CDR1 SEHNR, CDR2 FQNEAQ (reference sequence). The CDR3 runs 13 residues. V lost 4 bases, J lost 9 bases, and 5 bases stayed unmatched. CDR3 loop: CASSWRQGPEQFF. Written as DNA, the CDR3 is TGTGCCAGCAGCTGGAGACAGGGGCCTGAGCAGTTCTTC.

This chain connects TRBV5-6 to TRBJ1-5; a possible D gene is TRBD1 (5 bases). This CDR3 is 18 amino acids long. With 2 bases removed from V and 7 bases from J, the gap between germline ends came to 25 bases. The germline gives CDR1 SGHDT, CDR2 YYEEEE. Written as DNA, the CDR3 is TGTGCCAGCAGCTTAAGAGCTGGGCAGGGACGAGTCCGGCAGCCCCAGCATTTT. Translating gives CASSLRAGQGRVRQPQHF. The full variable domain, rest sourced from reference TRBV5-6 and TRBJ1-5, is DAGVTQSPTHLIKTRGQQVTLRCSPKSGHDTVSWYQQALGQGPQFIFQYYEEEERQRGNFPDRFSGHQFPNYSSELNVNALLLGDSALYLCASSLRAGQGRVRQPQHFGDGTRLSIL.

This clone was detected many times. The genes are TRBV28 and TRBJ1-5, with D possibly matching TRBD1 (6 bases). Trimming took off 6 bases at V and 4 bases at J, with 16 bases between the two ends. Germline CDR1 and CDR2: MDHEN and SYDVKM. The CDR3 totals 15 residues. This chain's CDR3 is CASRFDRRGNQPQHF. In nucleotides, the CDR3 is TGTGCCAGCAGGTTTGACAGGCGAGGAAATCAGCCCCAGCATTTT.

The chain recombines TRBV4-3 with TRBJ2-7, with D tentatively TRBD2 (5 bases). The CDR3 totals 18 residues. Germline CDR1 is LGHNA and CDR2 is YSLEER. V lost 3 bases and J 2 bases, leaving 23 bases between the germline ends. CDR3 sequence (DNA): TGCGCCAGCAGCCACGGCCCGGCAGACGGAGTGGGAGCCTACGAGCAGTACTTC. It specifies CASSHGPADGVGAYEQYF.

This chain connects TRBV5-4 to TRBJ1-4; D call uncertain. The CDR3 has 13 residues. V was trimmed by 1 base and J by 4 bases, leaving 5 bases between them. In germline, CDR1 is SGHNT, CDR2 YYREEE (reference sequence). This CDR3 is CASSLSFNEKLFF. CDR3 bases: TGTGCCAGCAGCTTGTCCTTTAATGAAAAACTGTTTTTT.

The gene calls are TRBV10-3 and TRBJ2-7; D gene unclear. V was pared by 4 bases and J by 1 base, with 2 bases between. The CDR3 runs 11 residues. Germline lookup yields CDR1 ENHRY and CDR2 SYGVKD. The DNA for the CDR3 is TGTGCCATCAGTGTGTCCTACGAGCAGTACTTC. Its translation is CAISVSYEQYF.

V gene TRBV15 combines with J gene TRBJ1-3; TRBD1 matches at 7 bases. Per germline, CDR1 LNHNV and CDR2 YYDKDF (reference sequence). With V trimmed by 0 bases and J by 3 bases, 8 bases remained unmatched. CDR3 length: 17 residues. The CDR3 DNA is TGTGCCACCAGCAGAGATGGACAGGTTTTGCTTGGAAACACCATATATTTT. This codes for CATSRDGQVLLGNTIYF.

This rearrangement joins TRBV21-1 to TRBJ1-2; the table's D call, TRBD1, has no DNA check behind it. TRBV21-1 is recorded as a pseudogene. The CDR3 extends over 16 amino acids. The CDR3, as DNA: TGTGCCACCACTCGACGGGGACAGGGGAGTTCCTATGGCTACACCTTC. Translating it yields CATTRRGQGSSYGYTF.

This clone was detected only once. An end of the junction does not agree with germline; a read error may underlie this. The J gene is TRBJ2-7, the V gene TRBV7-7; 13 bases agree with TRBD2. Germline V lookup: CDR1 SSHAT, CDR2 FNYEAQ (reference sequence). The CDR3 runs 18 residues. The CDR3 DNA reads TGTGCTAGCAGCCAAAAAACAACTAGCGGGGGGGAATCCTACGAGCAGTACTTC. The encoded protein is CASSQKTTSGGESYEQYF.

V and J are TRBV9 and TRBJ2-5, with D unresolved. The CDR3 has 14 residues. Germline V lookup: CDR1 SGDLS, CDR2 YYNGEE. Trimming removed 1 base at V and 2 bases at J, with 9 bases between. This CDR3 is CASSVNAPQETQYF. In DNA form, the CDR3 reads TGTGCCAGCAGCGTAAACGCTCCACAAGAGACCCAGTACTTC.

The chain employs TRBV4-2 and TRBJ1-5, with D unresolved. V gave up 0 bases and J gave up 0 bases, with 6 bases separating them. The CDR3 length is 15 residues. Looked up from germline, CDR1 is LGHNA and CDR2 is YNFKEQ. CDR3 residues: CASSQDPHSNQPQHF. CDR3 coding DNA: TGTGCCAGCAGCCAAGATCCTCATAGCAATCAGCCCCAGCATTTT.

This chain joins TRBV29-1 and TRBJ1-2; the match to TRBD1 covers 7 bases. Germline trimming cut 3 bases from V and 1 base from J; bases unmatched to any gene: 8. Germline V gene lookup returns CDR1 SQVTM and CDR2 ANQGSEA. This CDR3 has 15 amino acids. The CDR3 nucleotides are TGCAGCGTTGACTCCCGACAGGGACTTAACTATGGCTACACCTTC. Its translation is CSVDSRQGLNYGYTF.

The rearrangement links TRBV9 to TRBJ2-7; TRBD1 aligns across 8 bases. V gave up 3 bases and J gave up 2 bases; unmatched junction bases: 7. The CDR3 sequence is 15 residues long. Germline CDR1 and CDR2: SGDLS and YYNGEE. CDR3 nucleotides: TGTGCCAGCAGCGGCCCGGGACAGGCTACCTACGAGCAGTACTTC. This gives the protein CASSGPGQATYEQYF.

This chain joins TRBV7-3 and TRBJ2-3, with D possibly being TRBD2 (5 bases). V lost 3 bases and J 0 bases, leaving 10 bases between the germline ends. Looked up from germline, CDR1 is SGHTA and CDR2 is FQGTGA. CDR3 length: 15 amino acids. In DNA, the CDR3 is TGTGCCAGCAGCTTTCGTGGCGGGAGCACAGATACGCAGTATTTT. It is translated as CASSFRGGSTDTQYF.

The genes are TRBV5-4 and TRBJ2-3; 9 nucleotides line up with TRBD2. V lost 4 bases to trimming and J lost 3 bases; unmatched junction nucleotides: 9. The CDR3 contains 16 residues. Germline V gives CDR1 SGHNT, CDR2 YYREEE (reference sequence). The CDR3 sequence: CASSPELAGGTDTQYF. The CDR3 region has the DNA TGTGCCAGCAGCCCTGAGCTGGCGGGAGGGACAGATACGCAGTATTTT.

DNA of the CDR3: TGCGCCAGCAGCTTCACAGGGATTGTGGGGACAGGGGGATCAGATACGCAGTATTTT. Its protein product is CASSFTGIVGTGGSDTQYF. V gene TRBV5-1 combines with J gene TRBJ2-3, with TRBD1 matching 11 bases. CDR3 length equals 19 residues. Germline V CDR1 and CDR2: SGHRS, YFSETQ. V shed 2 bases, J shed 4 bases, and the junction held 15 bases outside the gene matches.